This TCR beta chain came from a study of T cell responses to AZD1222 COVID-19 vaccine. Overall study results and limits: Spike-spanning, vaccine-associated CD4 TCRs were dominant at 160-218 and 743-854. The study sampled repertoires only after the peak T cell response. Donors were largely white British and mainly female; clonal diversity was possibly underestimated. Rises in breadth and depth of Spike-specific TCRs came after two AZD1222 doses.

The protocol was immunoSEQ multiplex PCR, while the TCRdb copy is restricted to in-frame clones and leaves out a portion. The table has 150,000 to 200,000 clones, about 94% seen once. On this clone itself: The target antigen is unknown.

In germline, CDR1 is MGHRA, CDR2 YSYEKL. The CDR3 extends over 14 amino acids. V lost 4 bases to trimming and J lost 8 bases, with 14 bases between them. The clonotype originates from an adult in good health. The chain couples TRBV4-1 to TRBJ1-4; D is uncertain. The input for sequencing was peripheral blood, taken on day 0 of AZD1222 vaccination. CDR3 region: CASSPSGYREKLFF. The DNA for the CDR3 is TGCGCCAGCAGCCCCTCAGGCTATAGGGAAAAACTGTTTTTT.